This is a list of T cell receptor beta chains from one sample in a study of OX40 agonist ivuxolimab in advanced cancers. TCRdb's table, derived via immunoSEQ multiplex PCR, lists solely in-frame clones and lacks some. Seen here are 60,000 or so clones, around 86% observed once, and the top ten hold roughly 3%. The sequences come from CD4+ or CD8+ T cells sorted from blood, collected in a trial of the OX40 agonist ivuxolimab. The receptors stem from an adult with an advanced solid tumor such as melanoma, head and neck, liver or kidney cancer. Both conserved end residues are part of each CDR3. A D gene is named only where the DNA matches it firmly. Rows may omit the clone size; those that give it use once, few, many or a size class.

v_gene	d_gene	abundance	j_gene	CDR3nt	CDR3aa
TRBV6-1	TRBD2	once	TRBJ2-7	TGTGCCAGCATGGTACTAGCGGGTTTGTACGAGCAGTACTTC	CASMVLAGLYEQYF
TRBV29-1	-	-	TRBJ1-1	TGCAGCGTTGCGGGGGCTTTGCCTGAAGCTTTCTTT	CSVAGALPEAFF
TRBV6-1	TRBD2	-	TRBJ2-1	TGTGCCAGCAGTGAAGCGCTTCGGCGGCTAGCGGGGGGGAATGAGCAGTTCTTC	CASSEALRRLAGGNEQFF
TRBV12-2	-	-	TRBJ1-1	TGTGCAAGTCGCTTAGCTTTATCGATCTCAGACACTGAAGCTTTCTTT	CASRLALSISDTEAFF
TRBV5-5	-	few	TRBJ1-3	TGTGCCAGCAGCTTCTCCGCTCAGGTTGGAAACACCATATATTTT	CASSFSAQVGNTIYF
TRBV21-1	-	-	TRBJ1-1	TGTGCCAGCAGCAGGGAGGGGCCATTGGCCACTGAAGCTTTCTTT	CASSREGPLATEAFF
TRBV7-2	-	-	TRBJ2-1	TGTGCCAGCAGCCCCGTCGCGCTTCCCTACAATGAGCAGTTCTTC	CASSPVALPYNEQFF
TRBV5-4	TRBD1	-	TRBJ2-5	TGTGCCAGCAGCTTGGAGGGACAGGTAGTCCAAGAGACCCAGTACTTC	CASSLEGQVVQETQYF
TRBV4-3	-	-	TRBJ1-2	TGCGCCAGCAGCCAAGGCGGGGGCGGGGGGAACTATGGCTACACCTTC	CASSQGGGGGNYGYTF
TRBV7-9	-	-	TRBJ1-1	TGTGCCAGCAGACACAAGTGGCAGGAGAACACTGAAGCTTTCTTT	CASRHKWQENTEAFF
TRBV29-1	TRBD1	-	TRBJ2-2	TGCAGCGTTTATTCTTACGGGACAGGGAGGACCGGGGAGCTGTTTTTT	CSVYSYGTGRTGELFF
TRBV11-2	-	-	TRBJ1-5	TGTGCCAGCAGCTCAACTAGACAGGAGGTTTGTCAGCCCCAGCATTTT	CASSSTRQEVCQPQHF
TRBV4-2	-	few	TRBJ1-6	TGTGCCAGCAGCCAGGCAGGACAGACCAGCTCCTATAATTCACCCCTCCACTTT	CASSQAGQTSSYNSPLHF
TRBV29-1	-	-	TRBJ2-3	TGCAGCGTTGAAACCCCAGGGACAGATACGCAGTATTTT	CSVETPGTDTQYF
TRBV18	TRBD2	-	TRBJ2-3	TGTGCCAGCTCACCGTTAGCGGGGGTGTCCACAGATACGCAGTATTTT	CASSPLAGVSTDTQYF
TRBV18	-	once	TRBJ2-7	TGTGCCAGCTCAGAGAGTGCGGACGAGCAGTACTTC	CASSESADEQYF
TRBV30	TRBD1	few	TRBJ1-1	TGTGCCTGGAGGATCTTCGACAGGGGGATCGTTGGCACTGAAGCTTTCTTT	CAWRIFDRGIVGTEAFF
TRBV18	-	few	TRBJ1-5	TGTGCCAGCTCTCCGCAGGGTAATCGCAATCAGCCCCAGCATTTT	CASSPQGNRNQPQHF
TRBV28	-	-	TRBJ1-6	TGTGCCAGCCTATTAGGGAACAATTCACCCCTCCACTTT	CASLLGNNSPLHF
TRBV4-1	-	-	TRBJ2-3	TGCGCCAGCAGCCAAGAACGTAGCAAGCGAGATACGCAGTATTTT	CASSQERSKRDTQYF
TRBV30	TRBD1	-	TRBJ2-3	TGTGCCTGGAGTGGGACAGGGGCAGATACGCAGTATTTT	CAWSGTGADTQYF
TRBV28	-	-	TRBJ1-2	TGTGCCAGCAGTTTGGGGGAATCTGGCTACACCTTC	CASSLGESGYTF
TRBV30	-	-	TRBJ1-1	TGTGCCTGGACAGACCAGGGGTGGGGGGGATACACTGAAGCTTTCTTT	CAWTDQGWGGYTEAFF
TRBV10-3	-	-	TRBJ1-3	TGTGCCTTTCAAGGCACCATATATTTT	CAFQGTIYF
TRBV6-1	TRBD1	-	TRBJ1-1	TGTGCCAGCAGACAGGGGGCGAACACTGAAGCTTTCTTT	CASRQGANTEAFF
TRBV18	TRBD1	-	TRBJ2-6	TGTGCCAGCTCACGGAACAGGGGGCGGACTGGGGCCAACGTCCTGACTTTC	CASSRNRGRTGANVLTF
TRBV11-1	TRBD1	few	TRBJ2-6	TGTGCCAGCAGCCTGGGACAGGGTCCTTCCTCTGGGGCCAACGTCCTGACTTTC	CASSLGQGPSSGANVLTF
TRBV9	TRBD2	-	TRBJ2-1	TGTGCCAGCAGCTTACGACTAGCGGGGGCTACCCGGGAGGAGCAGTTCTTC	CASSLRLAGATREEQFF
TRBV6-6	-	-	TRBJ1-1	TGTGCCAGCAGTCCCAGGACAGCCGGGAACACTGAAGCTTTCTTT	CASSPRTAGNTEAFF
TRBV19	-	-	TRBJ1-5	TGTGCCAGTAGTATAGATCGAGATCAGCCCCAGCATTTT	CASSIDRDQPQHF
TRBV11-2	-	-	TRBJ2-5	TGTGCCAGCAGCTTACTAGCGCTCCAAGAGACCCAGTACTTC	CASSLLALQETQYF
TRBV7-2	-	-	TRBJ1-3	TGTGCCAGCAGCCTGACGAATGCTGGAAACACCATATATTTT	CASSLTNAGNTIYF
TRBV7-2	-	-	TRBJ2-7	TGTGCCAGCAGCGTTAGGACTTACGAGCAGTACTTC	CASSVRTYEQYF
TRBV10-3	TRBD1	-	TRBJ2-1	TGTGCCATCACCAAGGGACAGGGGTTCGGCAATGAGCAGTTCTTC	CAITKGQGFGNEQFF
TRBV28	TRBD2	-	TRBJ2-3	TGTGCCAGCATACGGGGGGGCAACACAGATACGCAGTATTTT	CASIRGGNTDTQYF
TRBV18	TRBD1	-	TRBJ2-1	TGTGCCAGCTCACCACAGACAGGGTCCTACAATGAGCAGTTCTTC	CASSPQTGSYNEQFF
TRBV2	-	-	TRBJ1-2	TGTGCCAGCAAGCTAAGGGAGAACTATGGCTACACCTTC	CASKLRENYGYTF
TRBV18	TRBD1	-	TRBJ2-7	TGTGCCAGCTCAAATGGACAGGGGGCTGGCGAGCAGTACTTC	CASSNGQGAGEQYF
TRBV7-9	-	-	TRBJ2-2	TGTGCCAGCAGCTCTATCATCGGGGACACCGGGGAGCTGTTTTTT	CASSSIIGDTGELFF
TRBV7-3	TRBD2	once	TRBJ2-1	TGTGCCAGCAGCTTAATGGGACTAGTTGCCTACAATGAGCAGTTCTTC	CASSLMGLVAYNEQFF
TRBV5-1	TRBD1	-	TRBJ2-2	TGCGCCAGCAGCCAGGGGACAGTGAATACCGGGGAGCTGTTTTTT	CASSQGTVNTGELFF
TRBV28	TRBD1	-	TRBJ2-7	TGTGCCAGCAGTTTAAGCTCGGCGGACAGGCTATGGTCCATCTTTTACGAGCAGTACTTC	CASSLSSADRLWSIFYEQYF
TRBV9	TRBD2	-	TRBJ2-3	TGTGCCAGCAGCGTATCGGGGGGGATGGGCACAGATACGCAGTATTTT	CASSVSGGMGTDTQYF
TRBV4-2	-	-	TRBJ1-2	TGTGCCAGCAGCCAAGATGTGCTGACAGCCTATGGAGGCTACACCTTC	CASSQDVLTAYGGYTF
TRBV7-2	-	-	TRBJ1-6	TGTGCCAGCAGCTTAGGAGGGGCTAGTTCACCCCTCCACTTT	CASSLGGASSPLHF
TRBV5-1	TRBD2	-	TRBJ2-1	TGCGCCAGCAGTTCCCGAGGGACTAGCGTTTGGGATGAGCAGTTCTTC	CASSSRGTSVWDEQFF